The 27 T cell receptor beta chains below come from one sample, sequenced in a study of shared clonotypes between healthy human individuals. The assay was immunoSEQ multiplex PCR, and TCRdb's table has in-frame clones only and misses some. The sample yields under 2,000,000 clones, about 95% seen once. The naive CD8 population came from CD45RO-negative cells selected for CCR7, without terminally differentiated effector memory CD45RA+ cells. The sequenced sample was naive CD8+ T cells sorted from blood. The origin of the receptors is a man aged 18 to 29 in good health.

The chain combines TRBV5-1 with TRBJ2-7; tentatively, D is TRBD1 or TRBD2 (5 bases each). The V end was cut by 2 bases, the J end by 2 bases, with 11 bases between. The CDR3 extends over 14 amino acids. Germline CDR1 SGHRS, CDR2 YFSETQ. This CDR3 is CASSFTGTPYEQYF. In nucleotides, the CDR3 is TGCGCCAGCAGCTTTACGGGGACCCCCTACGAGCAGTACTTC.

The rearrangement links TRBV6-5 to TRBJ1-1; 8 bases agree with TRBD1. The trim removed 2 bases at V and 5 bases at J, leaving 7 bases unmatched. The V gene's germline CDR1 is MNHEY and CDR2 SVGAGI. The CDR3 consists of 15 residues. The CDR3 loop is CASSYGQGLGTEAFF. The CDR3 DNA reads as TGTGCCAGCAGTTACGGACAGGGATTGGGTACTGAAGCTTTCTTT.

The chain couples TRBV4-1 to TRBJ2-5; 7 bases agree with TRBD2. The germline CDR1 and CDR2 sequences are MGHRA and YSYEKL. This CDR3 is 15 amino acids long. V trimming: 4 bases; J trimming: 2 bases; junction bases outside the gene matches: 7. The DNA of the CDR3 is TGCGCCAGCAGCCTAAGGAGGGGAGGGCAAGAGACCCAGTACTTC. Residues: CASSLRRGGQETQYF.

V gene TRBV30 combines with J gene TRBJ2-3, with TRBD2 matching 7 bases. This CDR3 spans 15 amino acids. Germline CDR1 GTSNPN, CDR2 SVGIG (reference sequence). J was trimmed by 4 bases and V by 2 bases; bases with no gene match: 9. For the CDR3, the DNA is TGTGCCTGGAGTTTAGCGGGTTGGGCGGCAGATACGCAGTATTTT. This encodes CAWSLAGWAADTQYF.

This sequence joins TRBV28 and TRBJ2-7, with 8 bases aligning to TRBD1. Germline CDR1 and CDR2: MDHEN and SYDVKM. V shed 3 bases and J 3 bases; nucleotides not matched to a gene: 13. This CDR3 region has 17 residues. CDR3 in DNA: TGTGCCAGCAGTTTTTTTGCAATACAGGGGGGAGACTACGAGCAGTACTTC. The encoded protein is CASSFFAIQGGDYEQYF.

This sequence joins TRBV7-9 and TRBJ2-7; D tentatively fits TRBD1 or TRBD2 (5 bases each). Per the germline V gene, CDR1 is SEHNR and CDR2 is FQNEAQ (reference sequence). V gave up 5 bases and J gave up 4 bases, with 9 bases separating them. The CDR3 extends over 12 amino acids. CDR3 protein: CASSRQRYEQYF. The CDR3 DNA is TGTGCCAGCAGCCGACAGCGGTACGAGCAGTACTTC.

The chain carries TRBV27 and TRBJ1-2; weak D call: TRBD1 (5 bases). Germline-derived CDR1 and CDR2 are MNHEY and SMNVEV (reference sequence). Trimming took 5 bases from V and 6 from J, leaving 16 bases between them. This CDR3 is built from 14 residues. This CDR3 reads CASSPAGTTHGYTF. In nucleotides, the CDR3 is TGTGCCAGCAGTCCTGCCGGGACTACACATGGCTACACCTTC.

The chain recombines TRBV6-5 with TRBJ1-5; 8 bases align to TRBD1. V dropped 5 bases and J dropped 0; count of bases not matched to a gene: 3. CDR3 length: 15 residues. CDR1 and CDR2 (germline): MNHEY, SVGAGI. As DNA, the CDR3 is TGTGCCAGCAGTGGGACAGGAGCTAGCAATCAGCCCCAGCATTTT. Its translation: CASSGTGASNQPQHF.

To note about this clone: At the DNA level, this CDR3 is encoded by other sequences in the same sample as well. The rearrangement links TRBV5-4 to TRBJ1-1, with D possibly TRBD1 on 5 matching bases. CDR1 and CDR2 from the germline V gene are SGHNT and YYREEE (reference sequence). This CDR3 region has 12 residues. Trimming shortened V by 4 bases and J by 5 bases, and 9 bases separated the two germline ends. In nucleotides, the CDR3 is TGTGCCAGCAGCCCGGGGGGTACTGAAGCTTTCTTT. This sequence encodes CASSPGGTEAFF. Complete variable domain (other parts from reference TRBV5-4 and TRBJ1-1): ETGVTQSPTHLIKTRGQQVTLRCSSQSGHNTVSWYQQALGQGPQFIFQYYREEENGRGNFPPRFSGLQFPNYSSELNVNALELDDSALYLCASSPGGTEAFFGQGTRLTVV.

The rearrangement links TRBV5-1 to TRBJ2-1, with 7 nucleotides matching TRBD2. Germline V gene lookup returns CDR1 SGHRS and CDR2 YFSETQ. The CDR3 is made up of 15 amino acids. V was clipped by 0 bases and J by 3 bases; unmatched bases: 3. CDR3 amino acids: CASSLEGGLYNEQFF. DNA of the CDR3: TGCGCCAGCAGCTTGGAGGGAGGGCTCTACAATGAGCAGTTCTTC.

The rearrangement uses TRBV5-4 and TRBJ1-1; 8 bases agree with TRBD1. The germline V gene encodes CDR1 SGHNT and CDR2 YYREEE (reference sequence). The CDR3 totals 17 residues. V lost 4 bases, J lost 4 bases, and 15 bases stayed unmatched. CDR3 amino acids: CASSQNLGTGVTTEAFF. As DNA, the CDR3 is TGTGCCAGCAGCCAAAACCTCGGGACAGGCGTCACCACTGAAGCTTTCTTT.

The genes are TRBV10-3 and TRBJ2-2, with D tentatively TRBD1 or TRBD2 (5 bases each). The CDR3 is 14 amino acids. V gave up 10 bases and J gave up 0 bases, with 12 bases separating them. The germline CDR1 and CDR2 sequences are ENHRY and SYGVKD. CDR3 region: CATRDVANTGELFF. CDR3 nucleotide sequence: TGTGCCACGAGGGACGTAGCGAACACCGGGGAGCTGTTTTTT.

V and J are TRBV5-6 and TRBJ2-3, with 8 nucleotides matching TRBD1. Germline-derived CDR1 and CDR2 are SGHDT and YYEEEE. The CDR3 consists of 16 residues. V was clipped by 3 bases and J by 1 base; unmatched bases: 7. CDR3 coding DNA: TGTGCCAGCAGCTGGGCCGGACAGGGAGGCACAGATACGCAGTATTTT. This encodes CASSWAGQGGTDTQYF.

V is TRBV5-4 and J is TRBJ2-1; the match to TRBD2 covers 10 bases. The CDR3 has 16 amino acids. The V gene end was trimmed by 2 bases and the J gene end by 7 bases; junction bases not matched to a gene: 9. The V gene's germline CDR1 is SGHNT and CDR2 YYREEE (reference sequence). CDR3 sequence: CASSFDGTSVVNEQFF. The CDR3 DNA reads TGTGCCAGCAGCTTTGACGGGACTAGCGTCGTAAATGAGCAGTTCTTC.

Details on this clone: Within the sample, other DNA sequences also encode this same CDR3. V gene TRBV15 combines with J gene TRBJ1-1; 7 nucleotides line up with TRBD1. The CDR3 totals 15 residues. The germline gives CDR1 LNHNV, CDR2 YYDKDF (reference sequence). The V gene end was trimmed by 1 base and the J gene end by 0 bases; junction bases not matched to a gene: 2. This chain's CDR3 is CATSRVTGLNTEAFF. The CDR3 bases are TGTGCCACCAGCAGAGTGACAGGGTTGAACACTGAAGCTTTCTTT.

The chain has TRBV19 and TRBJ1-2; maybe TRBD1 (6 bases). Per the germline V gene, CDR1 is LNHDA and CDR2 is SQIVND (reference sequence). This CDR3 has 15 residues. The V end lost 4 bases, the J end lost 4 bases, and 16 bases lay between the germline ends. The CDR3 loop reads CASSTQQMTGYGYTF. The CDR3 region has the DNA TGTGCCAGTAGTACTCAACAAATGACAGGCTATGGCTACACCTTC. The full variable domain, with the rest looked up from reference TRBV19 and TRBJ1-2, is DGGITQSPKYLFRKEGQNVTLSCEQNLNHDAMYWYRQDPGQGLRLIYYSQIVNDFQKGDIAEGYSVSREKKESFPLTVTSAQKNPTAFYLCASSTQQMTGYGYTFGSGTRLTVV.

A few counts support this clone. The J gene is TRBJ2-5, the V gene TRBV5-1; 8 bases align to TRBD1. J gave up 0 bases and V 0 bases, and 1 base lay outside the gene matches. The CDR3 contains 15 residues. CDR1 is SGHRS, CDR2 YFSETQ, per germline. The CDR3 loop is CASSLVQGDQETQYF. CDR3 nucleotide sequence: TGCGCCAGCAGCTTGGTACAGGGGGACCAAGAGACCCAGTACTTC.

The gene calls are TRBV30 and TRBJ2-7, with no clear D. Between the trimmed V and J ends, which lost 0 bases and 1 base, there was a span of 13 bases. The CDR3 length is 15 residues. Germline-derived CDR1 and CDR2 are GTSNPN and SVGIG (reference sequence). CDR3 in amino acids: CAWSVNGPGSYEQYF. In DNA, the CDR3 is TGTGCCTGGAGTGTAAATGGGCCAGGTTCCTACGAGCAGTACTTC.

To note about this clone: Other DNA sequences in this specimen translate into the identical CDR3. This rearrangement joins TRBV5-6 to TRBJ2-7; 8 positions agree with TRBD1. Germline CDR1 is SGHDT and CDR2 is YYEEEE. CDR3 length equals 15 residues. With 4 bases clipped from V and 0 bases from J, the junction kept 6 bases outside the gene matches. CDR3 coding DNA: TGTGCCAGCAGCCACGGACAGGGTTCCTCCTACGAGCAGTACTTC. Translation gives CASSHGQGSSYEQYF.

The rearrangement links TRBV2 to TRBJ2-7, with 8 positions matching TRBD2. The CDR3 contains 18 residues. CDR1 and CDR2 (germline): SNHLY, FYNNEI. J was trimmed by 3 bases and V by 4 bases; bases with no gene match: 17. The CDR3 nucleotides are TGTGCCAGCAGTGCGGAAAACAGCTGGGCGGGGGGATTCTACGAGCAGTACTTC. It codes for CASSAENSWAGGFYEQYF. Filled out from reference TRBV2 and TRBJ2-7, the complete variable domain reads EPEVTQTPSHQVTQMGQEVILRCVPISNHLYFYWYRQILGQKVEFLVSFYNNEISEKSEIFDDQFSVERPDGSNFTLKIRSTKLEDSAMYFCASSAENSWAGGFYEQYFGPGTRLTVT.

As to this clone: Different DNA sequences within this sample yield the same CDR3. V gene TRBV6-5 combines with J gene TRBJ1-1; tentative D call: TRBD1 (5 bases). The CDR3 length is 15 residues. Trimming shortened V by 0 bases and J by 4 bases, and 12 bases separated the two germline ends. Germline-derived CDR1 and CDR2 are MNHEY and SVGAGI. DNA of the CDR3: TGTGCCAGCAGTTACTCGGGAGGGGTTGGCACTGAAGCTTTCTTT. Its translation is CASSYSGGVGTEAFF.

This chain joins TRBV5-4 and TRBJ2-7; D gene uncertain. Germline V gene data show CDR1 as SGHNT and CDR2 as YYREEE (reference sequence). V was cut by 0 bases and J by 3 bases, with 10 bases left in between. The CDR3 is 14 residues long. CDR3 coding DNA: TGTGCCAGCAGCTTGGCCCTAGAGAGCTACGAGCAGTACTTC. Translating it yields CASSLALESYEQYF.

The V call is TRBV7-9, the J call TRBJ1-6; perhaps TRBD1 as D (5 bases). The germline V gene encodes CDR1 SEHNR and CDR2 FQNEAQ (reference sequence). The CDR3 contains 13 residues. The germline V and J ends were trimmed by 1 base and 10 bases, with 8 bases remaining between them. CDR3 sequence (DNA): TGTGCCAGCAGCTTAGGGGGCGGCTCACCCCTCCACTTT. Encoded protein: CASSLGGGSPLHF.

The J gene is TRBJ2-7, the V gene TRBV10-3; the match to TRBD2 covers 7 bases. The CDR3 spans 15 residues. Germline V CDR1 and CDR2: ENHRY, SYGVKD. The V gene end was trimmed by 8 bases and the J gene end by 3 bases; junction bases not matched to a gene: 13. CDR3 sequence reads: CAISGWLADDYEQYF. The CDR3 DNA is TGTGCCATCTCGGGGTGGCTAGCGGACGACTACGAGCAGTACTTC.

This rearrangement joins TRBV27 to TRBJ2-3; maybe TRBD2 (6 bases). Germline V gene lookup returns CDR1 MNHEY and CDR2 SMNVEV (reference sequence). V gave up 2 bases and J gave up 2 bases, with 11 bases separating them. This CDR3 comprises 15 residues. In nucleotides, the CDR3 is TGTGCCAGCAGTTTAGGGCTAGCGTTCACAGATACGCAGTATTTT. Its protein is CASSLGLAFTDTQYF.

This clone was seen a handful of times. The chain has TRBV6-6 and TRBJ2-2, with 7 positions matching TRBD1. Germline CDR1 reads MNHNY; CDR2 reads SVGAGI (reference sequence). The CDR3 runs 16 residues. V lost 2 bases and J lost 5; bases outside the gene matches: 8. The CDR3 spells CASSYTGTVGTGELFF. CDR3 sequence (DNA): TGTGCCAGCAGTTACACCGGGACAGTGGGGACCGGGGAGCTGTTTTTT.

This chain uses TRBV15 with TRBJ2-1, with 7 bases fitting TRBD2. Germline loops: CDR1 LNHNV, CDR2 YYDKDF (reference sequence). V trimming: 3 bases; J trimming: 8 bases; junction bases outside the gene matches: 7. This CDR3 is 14 amino acids long. The DNA for the CDR3 is TGTGCCACCAGCAGGGGGGAGGGTTACGATGAGCAGTTCTTC. It encodes CATSRGEGYDEQFF.